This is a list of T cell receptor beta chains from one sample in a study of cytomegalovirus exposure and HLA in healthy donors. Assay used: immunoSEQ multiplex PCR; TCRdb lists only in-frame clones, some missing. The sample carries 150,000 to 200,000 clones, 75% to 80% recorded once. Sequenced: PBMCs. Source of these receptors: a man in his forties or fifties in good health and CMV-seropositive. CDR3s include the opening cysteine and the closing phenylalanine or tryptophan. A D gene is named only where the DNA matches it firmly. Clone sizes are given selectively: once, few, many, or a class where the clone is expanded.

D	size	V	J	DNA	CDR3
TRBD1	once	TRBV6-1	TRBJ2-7	TGTGCCAGCAGTGAAGGCGCACAGGGGGCCTACGAGCAGTACTTC	CASSEGAQGAYEQYF
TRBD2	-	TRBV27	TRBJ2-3	TGTGCCAGCAGTTTAGCCCGGACTAGCGGGGGGCCAACGACAGATACGCAGTATTTT	CASSLARTSGGPTTDTQYF
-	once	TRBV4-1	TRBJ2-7	TGCGCCAGCAGCCAAGAGGAGGGTGGATCTTACGAGCAGTACTTC	CASSQEEGGSYEQYF
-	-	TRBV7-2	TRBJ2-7	TGTGCCAGCAGCCCTACTCCGACTCGCAGCTCCTACGAGCAGTACTTC	CASSPTPTRSSYEQYF
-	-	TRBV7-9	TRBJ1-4	TGTGCCAGCAGCCCAGGGGACGGTGGTAATGAAAAACTGTTTTTT	CASSPGDGGNEKLFF
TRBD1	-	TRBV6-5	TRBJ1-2	TGTGCCAGCAGTCCAACCTCGACAGGGTTCGGTGCCTACACCTTC	CASSPTSTGFGAYTF
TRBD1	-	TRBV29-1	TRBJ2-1	TGCAGCGTAGACAGGGGGCAGAATGAGCAGTTCTTC	CSVDRGQNEQFF
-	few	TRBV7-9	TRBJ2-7	TGTGCCAGCAGCTTTTCCCATACAGGGAAGTACGAGCAGTACTTC	CASSFSHTGKYEQYF
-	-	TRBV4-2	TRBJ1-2	TGTGCCAGCAGCCCCGCGGGGGGGGGCTATGGCTACACCTTC	CASSPAGGGYGYTF
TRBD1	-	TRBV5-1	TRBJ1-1	TGCGCCAGCAGCTGGGACAGGCTGAACACTGAAGCTTTCTTT	CASSWDRLNTEAFF
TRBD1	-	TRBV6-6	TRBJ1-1	TGTGCCAGCAGACATCCGGGACAGAAAGAAGCTTTCTTT	CASRHPGQKEAFF
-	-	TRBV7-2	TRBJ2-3	TGTGCCAGCAGCTTATCTCGGGGAGATACGCAGTATTTT	CASSLSRGDTQYF
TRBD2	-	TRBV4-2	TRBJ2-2	TGTGCCAGCAGCCAGGGACTAGCGACGAACACCGGGGAGCTGTTTTTT	CASSQGLATNTGELFF
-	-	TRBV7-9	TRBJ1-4	TGTGCCAGCAGCTCAAAACAGGGTCACGCAACTAATGAAAAACTGTTTTTT	CASSSKQGHATNEKLFF
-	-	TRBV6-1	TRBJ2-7	TGTGCCAGCAGTGAAGGCGGGTACGAGCAGTACTTC	CASSEGGYEQYF
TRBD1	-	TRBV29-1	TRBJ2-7	TGCAGCGTTGAAAACAGGGGGCGCGCCGAGCAGTACTTC	CSVENRGRAEQYF
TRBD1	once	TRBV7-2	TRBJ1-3	TGTGCCAGCAGCTTAGTAAGGGCAGGGGGCTCCTCTGGAAACACCATATATTTT	CASSLVRAGGSSGNTIYF
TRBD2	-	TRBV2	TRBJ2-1	TGTGCCAGCAGCTACCCGGGACTAGCGGGGGGATCCTACAATGAGCAGTTCTTC	CASSYPGLAGGSYNEQFF
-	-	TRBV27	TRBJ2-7	TGTGCCAGCAGTTCGACGGGAACATACGAGCAGTACTTC	CASSSTGTYEQYF
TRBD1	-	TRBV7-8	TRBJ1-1	TGTGCCAGCAGCTCCCGGACAGGCAGAAAGAACACTGAAGCTTTCTTT	CASSSRTGRKNTEAFF
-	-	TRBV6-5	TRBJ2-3	TGTGCCAGCAGTTACGGGGTTGGGGCAGGGAGGGATACGCAGTATTTT	CASSYGVGAGRDTQYF
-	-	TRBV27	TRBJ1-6	TGTGCCAGCACGGCGGGGAGTAATTCACCCCTCCACTTT	CASTAGSNSPLHF
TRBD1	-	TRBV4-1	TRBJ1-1	TGCGCCAGCAGCCTAAGTAAGGACAGGGGGAACACTGAAGCTTTCTTT	CASSLSKDRGNTEAFF
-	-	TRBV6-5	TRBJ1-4	TGTGCCAGCACTGGACAGCAGCAAGCTAATGAAAAACTGTTTTTT	CASTGQQQANEKLFF